This T cell receptor beta chain was obtained from a study of blood T cell repertoires in COVID-19. Study-level information: T cells, B-cell-depleted T cells, or PBMCs provided the cDNA or gDNA that served as material.

The protocol was immunoSEQ multiplex PCR, while the TCRdb copy is restricted to in-frame clones and leaves out a portion. The data contain under 200,000 clones, 75% to 85% of them singletons. The length of the CDR3 is 15 residues. J lost 4 bases, V lost 6 bases, and 11 bases had no gene match. The germline V gene has CDR1 ENHRY and CDR2 SYGVKD. The TCR comes from a human donor in a cohort sampled during active COVID-19. The chain uses TRBV10-3 and TRBJ2-7, with TRBD1 matching over 8 bases. Material for sequencing was peripheral blood. The CDR3 loop reads CAISRTLDRGYEQYF. The CDR3 DNA reads as TGTGCCATCAGCCGGACCTTAGACAGGGGATACGAGCAGTACTTC.